This T cell receptor (beta chain) was profiled in a study of T cells in Graves' hyperthyroidism and ophthalmopathy. Across the whole study: Peripheral blood was acquired at first diagnosis, ahead of any therapy whatsoever.

Study results and limitations: Using 13 V-J features, a model discriminated ophthalmopathy from stable hyperthyroidism.

This CDR3 contains 15 residues. J lost 3 bases, V lost 5 bases, and 7 bases had no gene match. Germline CDR1 is SGHTA and CDR2 is FQGNSA. This clonotype was counted many times. Antigen specificity is unknown. RNA transcripts provided the source from which TCR beta CDR3 regions were amplified. Primed by the HTBI set, a first-round RT-PCR was run on the TCR CDR3. TCRdb fed the multiplex PCR reads into MiXCR, producing one record per CDR3 protein. The sample shows some 200,000 distinct CDR3 sequences, 17% of them seen only once. V gene TRBV7-2 combines with J gene TRBJ2-1; 7 bases are shared with TRBD2. Material: blood. This receptor was obtained from a man aged 45-65 years with Graves' hyperthyroidism. The CDR3: CASSRYRGDYNEQFF. CDR3 DNA: TGTGCCAGCAGCCGTTATCGGGGGGACTACAATGAGCAGTTCTTC.